A selection of T cell receptor beta chains follows, all from one sample in a study of blood T cells in healthy people across ages. TCRdb processed the 5' RACE reads anew with MiXCR; each CDR3 protein has one entry. The sample lists over 1,500,000 distinct CDR3 sequences; around 48% were seen once. Sequences were obtained from blood. These receptors were obtained from a woman aged 40 to 50 in good health. Both conserved end residues are part of each CDR3. The D gene is left open where the match is weak. The size entry is marked missing in some rows and otherwise reads once, few, many or a size class.

d_gene	j_gene	v_gene	abundance	CDR3aa	CDR3nt
-	TRBJ2-7	TRBV20-1	once	CSAEDPLGLSEQYF	TGCAGTGCCGAGGACCCACTGGGCCTCTCCGAGCAGTACTTC
-	TRBJ1-2	TRBV2	-	CASSDGTNPYGYTF	TGTGCTAGCAGTGATGGGACAAACCCCTATGGCTACACCTTC
TRBD1	TRBJ2-7	TRBV6-5	-	CASRDSLRTGSYEQYF	TGTGCCAGCAGAGATTCGTTACGGACAGGGAGCTACGAGCAGTACTTC
-	TRBJ1-6	TRBV13	few	CASSLNVPPLHF	TGTGCCAGCAGCTTAAACGTCCCACCCCTCCACTTT
-	TRBJ2-1	TRBV9	-	CASSVVAEGPREQFF	TGTGCCAGCAGCGTAGTGGCAGAGGGCCCAAGAGAGCAGTTCTTC
TRBD1	TRBJ2-1	TRBV6-4	-	CASSEGTVTGQFF	TGTGCCAGCAGTGAGGGGACAGTTACCGGGCAGTTCTTC
-	TRBJ1-2	TRBV6-5	many	CASSYSTNYGYTF	TGTGCCAGCAGTTACTCGACTAACTATGGCTACACCTTC
-	TRBJ1-1	TRBV4-2	few	CASSQEGSGHGFPWVFEAFF	TGTGCCAGCAGCCAAGAGGGATCGGGGCACGGGTTTCCCTGGGTTTTCGAAGCTTTCTTT
-	TRBJ2-7	TRBV7-2	-	CASSPPPQGYEQYF	TGTGCCAGCAGCCCTCCTCCCCAGGGGTACGAGCAGTACTTC
-	TRBJ1-2	TRBV25-1	few	CASSEQGRIYGYTF	TGTGCCAGCAGTGAACAGGGGAGAATCTATGGCTACACCTTC
-	TRBJ2-1	TRBV7-3	-	CASSEWDNLNEQFF	TGTGCCAGCAGCGAATGGGACAACCTTAATGAGCAGTTCTTC
-	TRBJ1-2	TRBV15	-	CATSTTGRDGYTF	TGTGCCACCAGCACTACAGGACGGGATGGCTACACCTTC
-	TRBJ2-1	TRBV12-3/TRBV12-4	-	CASSVWGLRNNGQFF	TGTGCCAGCAGCGTGTGGGGGCTTAGAAACAATGGGCAGTTCTTC
TRBD1	TRBJ1-1	TRBV6-1	-	CASSEGTGSAFF	TGTGCCAGCAGTGAAGGGACAGGGTCGGCTTTCTTT
-	TRBJ1-6	TRBV28	-	CASSFHRRVSSYNSPLHF	TGTGCCAGCAGTTTCCATCGCAGGGTGAGCTCCTATAATTCACCCCTCCACTTT
TRBD2	TRBJ2-7	TRBV25-1	-	CASSPLAGGAFHEQYF	TGTGCCAGCAGTCCCCTCGCGGGGGGGGCCTTCCACGAGCAGTACTTC
TRBD2	TRBJ2-3	TRBV11-3	few	CASSPTRLASDTQYF	TGTGCCAGCAGCCCCACCCGACTAGCATCAGATACGCAGTATTTT
TRBD2	TRBJ2-1	TRBV10-2	-	CASIAPSLAGDEQFF	TGCGCCAGCATCGCCCCAAGCCTAGCGGGGGATGAGCAGTTCTTC
TRBD1	TRBJ1-2	TRBV7-3	-	CASSPRGQDLYGYTF	TGTGCCAGCAGCCCGCGGGGACAGGATCTCTATGGCTACACCTTC
-	TRBJ2-7	TRBV7-2	once	CASSLAVSRGSSYNEQYF	TGTGCCAGCAGCTTAGCGGTGAGTCGGGGAAGTTCCTACAATGAGCAGTACTTC
-	TRBJ1-2	TRBV7-2	-	CASSLDSGGYGYTF	TGTGCCAGCAGCTTAGATAGCGGTGGCTATGGCTACACCTTC
-	TRBJ1-1	TRBV5-5	-	CASSLDRRIGVNTEAFF	TGTGCCAGCAGCTTGGACAGGCGTATTGGGGTGAACACTGAAGCTTTCTTT
TRBD2	TRBJ2-7	TRBV5-8	-	CASSLEPGGPLHNEQYF	TGTGCCAGCAGCTTGGAGCCGGGGGGGCCTCTCCACAATGAGCAGTACTTC